A selection of T cell receptor beta chains follows, all from one sample in a study of neurological immune-mediated disorders. TCRdb reanalysed the 5' RACE reads using MiXCR and keeps one entry per CDR3 protein. The sample shows more than 35,000 distinct CDR3 sequences, around 6% of them seen only once. Input material: CD4+ T cells from blood. These receptors originate from a woman between 35 and 50 years old in good health. Each CDR3 is given with its conserved first and last residue. Fields, in order: clone size, J gene, V gene, D gene, CDR3 DNA, CDR3 protein. A D gene is named only where the DNA matches it firmly. Clone size is not always given. Where it is, it says once, few, many or a class for expanded clones.

clone size: many
J gene: TRBJ2-1
V gene: TRBV7-2
D gene: TRBD2
CDR3 DNA: TGTGCCAGCAGTAATAGCGGGAGTATGAATGAGCAGTTCTTC
CDR3 protein: CASSNSGSMNEQFF

clone size: many
J gene: TRBJ2-5
V gene: TRBV5-1
D gene: NA
CDR3 DNA: TGCGCCAGCAGCGACATGGGGCAAGAGACCCAGTACTTC
CDR3 protein: CASSDMGQETQYF

clone size: many
J gene: TRBJ2-3
V gene: TRBV7-3
D gene: TRBD1
CDR3 DNA: TGTGCCAGCAGCATTCTGGGACAGGCCCCCACAGATACGCAGTATTTT
CDR3 protein: CASSILGQAPTDTQYF

clone size: many
J gene: TRBJ2-2
V gene: TRBV20-1
D gene: TRBD1
CDR3 DNA: TGCAGTGCCCCCGGGACAGGGAACACCGGGGAGCTGTTTTTT
CDR3 protein: CSAPGTGNTGELFF

clone size: many
J gene: TRBJ2-4
V gene: TRBV7-2
D gene: NA
CDR3 DNA: TGTGCCAGCAGCTTAGGTGGTAGCGGCACCAAAAACATTCAGTACTTC
CDR3 protein: CASSLGGSGTKNIQYF

clone size: many
J gene: TRBJ2-7
V gene: TRBV5-1
D gene: TRBD2
CDR3 DNA: TGCGCCAGCAGCCCGTTTGGGACTAGCGGGACAAGCTCCTACGAGCAGTACTTC
CDR3 protein: CASSPFGTSGTSSYEQYF

clone size: NA
J gene: TRBJ2-1
V gene: TRBV9
D gene: TRBD1
CDR3 DNA: TGTGCCAGCAGCGTAGTTCCGGGACAGGGAACCGGCAATGAGCAGTTCTTC
CDR3 protein: CASSVVPGQGTGNEQFF

clone size: many
J gene: TRBJ2-1
V gene: TRBV20-1
D gene: TRBD2
CDR3 DNA: TGCAGTGCTGGCAGTGGGGCCCCAGCGGGGGGGAATGAGCAGTTCTTC
CDR3 protein: CSAGSGAPAGGNEQFF

clone size: many
J gene: TRBJ1-1
V gene: TRBV5-1
D gene: TRBD1
CDR3 DNA: TGCGCCAGCAGTTCGACAGGGGGTTGGACTGAAGCTTTCTTT
CDR3 protein: CASSSTGGWTEAFF

clone size: many
J gene: TRBJ2-7
V gene: TRBV10-3
D gene: TRBD1
CDR3 DNA: TGTGCCATCAGCTGGACAGGGGGGGACGAGCAGTACTTC
CDR3 protein: CAISWTGGDEQYF

clone size: many
J gene: TRBJ1-2
V gene: TRBV12-3/TRBV12-4
D gene: TRBD1
CDR3 DNA: TGTGCCAGCAGTCCCCTGGGACAGGGGAAGGACTACACCTTC
CDR3 protein: CASSPLGQGKDYTF

clone size: many
J gene: TRBJ1-3
V gene: TRBV11-2
D gene: NA
CDR3 DNA: TGTGCCAGCAGCTTATCCCCAGGGAGACAATCTGGAAACACCATATATTTT
CDR3 protein: CASSLSPGRQSGNTIYF

clone size: few
J gene: TRBJ2-1
V gene: TRBV24-1
D gene: NA
CDR3 DNA: TGTGCCACCACGGACCCCTCACGGGAGCAGTTCTTC
CDR3 protein: CATTDPSREQFF

clone size: many
J gene: TRBJ2-7
V gene: TRBV20-1
D gene: TRBD2
CDR3 DNA: TGCAGTGCTCGCGCCCCGGGACTAGATGGTTACGAGCAGTACTTC
CDR3 protein: CSARAPGLDGYEQYF

clone size: many
J gene: TRBJ2-1
V gene: TRBV5-5
D gene: TRBD2
CDR3 DNA: TGTGCCAGCAGCTTTTGGACTAGCGGGAGAACCGGGTCCTACAATGAGCAGTTCTTC
CDR3 protein: CASSFWTSGRTGSYNEQFF

clone size: many
J gene: TRBJ2-2
V gene: TRBV11-2
D gene: NA
CDR3 DNA: TGTGCCAGCAGCTTGGCCGGGGAGCTGTTTTTT
CDR3 protein: CASSLAGELFF

clone size: many
J gene: TRBJ2-7
V gene: TRBV18
D gene: NA
CDR3 DNA: TGTGCCAGCTTTTACGGGGGTTCCTACGAGCAGTACTTC
CDR3 protein: CASFYGGSYEQYF

clone size: many
J gene: TRBJ2-2
V gene: TRBV29-1
D gene: TRBD1
CDR3 DNA: TGCAGCGTTGAGCAGGGGGTTGGCGGGGAGCTGTTTTTT
CDR3 protein: CSVEQGVGGELFF

clone size: many
J gene: TRBJ2-2
V gene: TRBV5-1
D gene: NA
CDR3 DNA: TGCGCCAGCAGGGTCCTGACGAGCACCGGGGAGCTGTTTTTT
CDR3 protein: CASRVLTSTGELFF

clone size: NA
J gene: TRBJ1-6
V gene: TRBV20-1
D gene: TRBD1
CDR3 DNA: TGCGGTGCTCACAGGGGCCAAGGGGGTAATTCACCTCTCCACTTT
CDR3 protein: CGAHRGQGGNSPLHF

clone size: NA
J gene: TRBJ2-1
V gene: TRBV7-2
D gene: NA
CDR3 DNA: TGTGCCAGCAGCTTTGCGCCTGGGTACAATGAGCAGTTCTTC
CDR3 protein: CASSFAPGYNEQFF

clone size: many
J gene: TRBJ2-7
V gene: TRBV18
D gene: TRBD2
CDR3 DNA: TGTGCCAGCTCACCCTCAAATCTAGCGGGACGCGAGCAGTACTTC
CDR3 protein: CASSPSNLAGREQYF